This T cell receptor (beta chain) was identified in a study of blood T cell repertoires in COVID-19. This CDR3 comprises 15 residues. The germline gives CDR1 SGHNT, CDR2 YYREEE (reference sequence). Deletions cut 4 bases from V and 2 bases from J, with 15 bases between. Profiled with immunoSEQ multiplex PCR; TCRdb holds only in-frame clones, not every one. The sample shows around 190,000 clones, 81% of them seen only once. The TCR sequence derives from a man in his forties or fifties who had recovered from COVID-19. Sequencing used PBMCs or T cells enriched from blood (not recorded which). The chain couples TRBV5-4 to TRBJ1-2; TRBD1 is a possible D gene (6 bases). CDR3 coding DNA: TGTGCCAGCAGCAATGGACAGACCCAGAACTATGGCTACACCTTC. Translated: CASSNGQTQNYGYTF.